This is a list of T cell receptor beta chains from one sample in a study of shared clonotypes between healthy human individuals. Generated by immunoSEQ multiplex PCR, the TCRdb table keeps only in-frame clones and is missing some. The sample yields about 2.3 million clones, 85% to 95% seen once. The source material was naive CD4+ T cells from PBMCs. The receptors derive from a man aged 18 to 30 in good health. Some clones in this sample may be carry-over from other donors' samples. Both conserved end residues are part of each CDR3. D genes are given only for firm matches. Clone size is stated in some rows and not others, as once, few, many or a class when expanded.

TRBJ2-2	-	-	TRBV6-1	CASSVGPHPGELFF
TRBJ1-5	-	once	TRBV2	CASSLDRTQPQHF
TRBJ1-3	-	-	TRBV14	CASSQAGGRGNTIYF
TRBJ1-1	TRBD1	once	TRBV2	CASRPGTGSFRGKAFF
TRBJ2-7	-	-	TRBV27	CASSFLGGSSYEQYF
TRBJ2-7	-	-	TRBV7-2	CASSLDPGREQYF
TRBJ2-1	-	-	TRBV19	CATLGASLNEQFF
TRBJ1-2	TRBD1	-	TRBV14	CASSQGRGRGYGYTF
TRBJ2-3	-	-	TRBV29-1	CSAASPMTGTDTQYF
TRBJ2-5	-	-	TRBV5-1	CASSTGQLQETQYF
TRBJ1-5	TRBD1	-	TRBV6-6	CASSSTGGDQPQHF
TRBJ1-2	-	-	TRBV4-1	CASSYRVRDPVEYGYTF